A selection of T cell receptor beta chains follows, all from one sample in a study of resident and recirculating memory T cells in vitiligo. Measured with immunoSEQ multiplex PCR; TCRdb has only the in-frame clones, and not every one. The repertoire holds roughly 76,000 clones, 91% seen once, with less than 5.5% in the top ten. Material for sequencing was blood. Receptors were obtained from a male donor with vitiligo. Each CDR3 is given with its conserved first and last residue. D genes are given only for firm matches. Not every row has a clone size; where given, it reads once, few, many or a size class.

D gene: TRBD2; J gene: TRBJ2-1; clone size: .; V gene: TRBV6-1; CDR3 DNA: TGTGCCAGCACCGTTAGCGGGGGGGCCCGAAATGAGCAGTTCTTC; CDR3 protein: CASTVSGGARNEQFF
D gene: .; J gene: TRBJ1-5; clone size: .; V gene: TRBV4-1; CDR3 DNA: TGCGCCAGCAGCCGCACACAGGGTGGGGGCAATCAGCCCCAGCATTTT; CDR3 protein: CASSRTQGGGNQPQHF
D gene: TRBD2; J gene: TRBJ2-1; clone size: once; V gene: TRBV6-4; CDR3 DNA: TGTGCCAGCAGTCGGACTAGCGGGGGGGATATCAATGAGCAGTTCTTC; CDR3 protein: CASSRTSGGDINEQFF
D gene: .; J gene: TRBJ2-1; clone size: .; V gene: TRBV25-1; CDR3 DNA: TGTGCCAGCAGTGAATCTGGGCCCGGCCGTCGGTTTCAGCAGTTCTTC; CDR3 protein: CASSESGPGRRFQQFF
D gene: TRBD1; J gene: TRBJ2-1; clone size: .; V gene: TRBV4-3; CDR3 DNA: TGCGCCAGCAGCCAACACACAGGGGTTGGTGAGCAGTTCTTC; CDR3 protein: CASSQHTGVGEQFF
D gene: TRBD1; J gene: TRBJ1-1; clone size: .; V gene: TRBV7-9; CDR3 DNA: TGTGCCAGCAGCGAACCGGACAGGGGCGGAAGAGGAACTGAAGCTTTCTTT; CDR3 protein: CASSEPDRGGRGTEAFF
D gene: TRBD1; J gene: TRBJ1-4; clone size: .; V gene: TRBV7-2; CDR3 DNA: TGTGCCAGCAGCCCAGGGACAGGGGTTAATGAAAAACTGTTTTTT; CDR3 protein: CASSPGTGVNEKLFF
D gene: TRBD1; J gene: TRBJ1-2; clone size: .; V gene: TRBV4-3; CDR3 DNA: TGCGCCAGCAGCCAAGAGGGACAGGCAACGCGGGGCTACACCTTC; CDR3 protein: CASSQEGQATRGYTF
D gene: .; J gene: TRBJ2-3; clone size: .; V gene: TRBV10-2; CDR3 DNA: TGCGCCAGCAGCCCCCCCGACGCTGGAGCCTCAATCACAGATACGCAGTATTTT; CDR3 protein: CASSPPDAGASITDTQYF
D gene: TRBD2; J gene: TRBJ2-3; clone size: .; V gene: TRBV5-1; CDR3 DNA: TGCGCCAGCAGCTTGTCCGGGGGGGCCTCAATGGATACGCAGTATTTT; CDR3 protein: CASSLSGGASMDTQYF
D gene: .; J gene: TRBJ1-2; clone size: .; V gene: TRBV18; CDR3 DNA: TGTGCCAGCTCACCATCTAGGGACATGACCTATGGCTACACCTTC; CDR3 protein: CASSPSRDMTYGYTF
D gene: .; J gene: TRBJ2-7; clone size: once; V gene: TRBV5-4; CDR3 DNA: TGTGCCAGCACCCCTGGGCCAGGGGTTACCTACGAGCAGTACTTC; CDR3 protein: CASTPGPGVTYEQYF
D gene: .; J gene: TRBJ1-4; clone size: .; V gene: TRBV4-2; CDR3 DNA: TGTGCCAGCAGCCAAGAGATTCTGGGCAGGTCTAATGAAAAACTGTTTTTT; CDR3 protein: CASSQEILGRSNEKLFF
D gene: TRBD2; J gene: TRBJ2-1; clone size: .; V gene: TRBV23-1; CDR3 DNA: TGCGCCAGCAGTCCGTCCTTGGCGGGGGAATGTGTGGATGAGCAGTTCTTC; CDR3 protein: CASSPSLAGECVDEQFF
D gene: TRBD2; J gene: TRBJ2-3; clone size: .; V gene: TRBV19; CDR3 DNA: TGTGCCAGTAGTATAGTAGCGGGTCTCCCTAGCACAGATACGCAGTATTTT; CDR3 protein: CASSIVAGLPSTDTQYF
D gene: .; J gene: TRBJ2-7; clone size: once; V gene: TRBV28; CDR3 DNA: TGTGCCAGCAGTTTATGGGGGGGCGAGCAGTACTTC; CDR3 protein: CASSLWGGEQYF
D gene: .; J gene: TRBJ1-2; clone size: .; V gene: TRBV15; CDR3 DNA: TGTGCCACCAGCAGAGCCCAGGGTAAGGCAGAGCATAACTATGGCTACACCTTC; CDR3 protein: CATSRAQGKAEHNYGYTF
D gene: .; J gene: TRBJ2-5; clone size: .; V gene: TRBV5-1; CDR3 DNA: TGCGCCAGCAGACTAATAATGGAAGAGACCCAGTACTTC; CDR3 protein: CASRLIMEETQYF
D gene: .; J gene: TRBJ2-3; clone size: .; V gene: TRBV18; CDR3 DNA: TGTGCCAGCTCACCACAGGGGACAGATACGCAGTATTTT; CDR3 protein: CASSPQGTDTQYF
D gene: .; J gene: TRBJ2-2; clone size: .; V gene: TRBV4-3; CDR3 DNA: TGCGCCAGCAGGGGACTTATCCTCACCGGGGAGCTGTTTTTT; CDR3 protein: CASRGLILTGELFF
D gene: TRBD1; J gene: TRBJ1-2; clone size: .; V gene: TRBV5-3; CDR3 DNA: TGTGCCAGAAGCTTTGAGACAGGGGCTCATGGCTACACCTTC; CDR3 protein: CARSFETGAHGYTF
D gene: TRBD1; J gene: TRBJ1-1; clone size: .; V gene: TRBV29-1; CDR3 DNA: TGCAGCGTTGAGGGGGGACAGGGTGTCCCGAACACTGAAGCTTTCTTT; CDR3 protein: CSVEGGQGVPNTEAFF
D gene: .; J gene: TRBJ1-2; clone size: .; V gene: TRBV4-2; CDR3 DNA: TGTGCCAGCAGCCGGGGACAAACCCTCAGCGACTATGGCTACACCTTC; CDR3 protein: CASSRGQTLSDYGYTF
D gene: TRBD1; J gene: TRBJ2-7; clone size: .; V gene: TRBV7-3; CDR3 DNA: TGTGCCAGCAGCCCGCGACAGGGTGGCGACGAGCAGTACTTC; CDR3 protein: CASSPRQGGDEQYF
D gene: TRBD1; J gene: TRBJ1-1; clone size: few; V gene: TRBV6-5; CDR3 DNA: TGTGCCAGCAGTTACCGGGACAGAACTGAAGCTTTCTTT; CDR3 protein: CASSYRDRTEAFF
D gene: TRBD1; J gene: TRBJ2-1; clone size: .; V gene: TRBV9; CDR3 DNA: TGTGCCAGCAGCGCGCCGGGACAGGGGAATTCCTACAATGAGCAGTTCTTC; CDR3 protein: CASSAPGQGNSYNEQFF
D gene: .; J gene: TRBJ2-1; clone size: .; V gene: TRBV28; CDR3 DNA: TGTGCCAGCACTCAACTCGGGGGATACTCCTACAATGAGCAGTTCTTC; CDR3 protein: CASTQLGGYSYNEQFF
D gene: .; J gene: TRBJ2-1; clone size: .; V gene: TRBV4-2; CDR3 DNA: TGTGCCAGCAGCCAAGTAATCCGCTACAATGAGCAGTTCTTC; CDR3 protein: CASSQVIRYNEQFF
D gene: .; J gene: TRBJ2-7; clone size: once; V gene: TRBV28; CDR3 DNA: TGTGCCAGCAGTTTAGAGACACCTTTTTCCTACGAGCAGTACTTC; CDR3 protein: CASSLETPFSYEQYF
D gene: .; J gene: TRBJ2-7; clone size: .; V gene: TRBV25-1; CDR3 DNA: TGTGCCAGCAGTTCGCCGGGTGCACTGAGGGCCGAGCAGTACTTC; CDR3 protein: CASSSPGALRAEQYF
D gene: .; J gene: TRBJ1-3; clone size: .; V gene: TRBV19; CDR3 DNA: TGTGCCACCAACAACGGAAACACCATATATTTT; CDR3 protein: CATNNGNTIYF
D gene: .; J gene: TRBJ2-1; clone size: .; V gene: TRBV6-6; CDR3 DNA: TGTGCCAGCAAGTGGCAGGAGGTGGACAATGAGCAGTTCTTC; CDR3 protein: CASKWQEVDNEQFF
D gene: TRBD1; J gene: TRBJ1-2; clone size: .; V gene: TRBV15; CDR3 DNA: TGTGCCACCAGCAGAGGACAGGGATCCCCCGTCTATGGCTACACCTTC; CDR3 protein: CATSRGQGSPVYGYTF
D gene: .; J gene: TRBJ2-7; clone size: .; V gene: TRBV6-5; CDR3 DNA: TGTGCCAGCAGTTACGGGAGGGGGGGCTACGAGCAGTACTTC; CDR3 protein: CASSYGRGGYEQYF
D gene: TRBD1; J gene: TRBJ1-2; clone size: .; V gene: TRBV28; CDR3 DNA: TGTGCCAGCAGAGGATCCGGGACAGCTTTCTATCACTATGGCTACACCTTC; CDR3 protein: CASRGSGTAFYHYGYTF
D gene: .; J gene: TRBJ2-7; clone size: .; V gene: TRBV7-2; CDR3 DNA: TGTGCCAGCAGCTTAAGAGGGGGGGACTCCTACGAGCAGTACTTC; CDR3 protein: CASSLRGGDSYEQYF
D gene: .; J gene: TRBJ1-6; clone size: few; V gene: TRBV30; CDR3 DNA: TGTGCCTGGAGTGTACTGAGTGGCGGGTCTCGGCCCCTCCACTTT; CDR3 protein: CAWSVLSGGSRPLHF
D gene: TRBD1; J gene: TRBJ2-1; clone size: .; V gene: TRBV29-1; CDR3 DNA: TGCAGCTTACGACAGGGGAAGGCGGATGAGCAGTTCTTC; CDR3 protein: CSLRQGKADEQFF
D gene: TRBD1; J gene: TRBJ1-4; clone size: .; V gene: TRBV11-2; CDR3 DNA: TGTGCCAGCAGCCCGGGACAGGGACGTGAAAAACTGTTTTTT; CDR3 protein: CASSPGQGREKLFF
D gene: .; J gene: TRBJ1-5; clone size: .; V gene: TRBV28; CDR3 DNA: TGTGCCAGCAGTCCAGATAAGCAGCCCCAGCATTTT; CDR3 protein: CASSPDKQPQHF
D gene: .; J gene: TRBJ1-2; clone size: .; V gene: TRBV4-1; CDR3 DNA: TGCGCCAGCAGCCAAGAAGGGGCATCTAACTATGGCTACACCTTC; CDR3 protein: CASSQEGASNYGYTF
D gene: .; J gene: TRBJ1-5; clone size: .; V gene: TRBV6-1; CDR3 DNA: TGTGCCAGCAGTGAATCGGTGGGCCAGCCCCAGCATTTT; CDR3 protein: CASSESVGQPQHF
D gene: .; J gene: TRBJ1-2; clone size: .; V gene: TRBV2; CDR3 DNA: TGTGCCAGCAAGTGGGGGGGCTATGACTATGGCTACACCTTC; CDR3 protein: CASKWGGYDYGYTF
D gene: .; J gene: TRBJ2-7; clone size: .; V gene: TRBV7-2; CDR3 DNA: TGTGCCAGCAGCTCCTTTAGCGGTAGCTCCTACGAGCAGTACTTC; CDR3 protein: CASSSFSGSSYEQYF
D gene: TRBD1; J gene: TRBJ1-5; clone size: .; V gene: TRBV5-8; CDR3 DNA: TGTGCCAGCAGCTTGGGTGGGACAGTATATAGCAATCAGCCCCAGCATTTT; CDR3 protein: CASSLGGTVYSNQPQHF
D gene: .; J gene: TRBJ2-3; clone size: .; V gene: TRBV27; CDR3 DNA: TGTGCCAGCAGTTTTTCAGCAGATACGCAGTATTTT; CDR3 protein: CASSFSADTQYF